The present TCR beta chain was sequenced within a study of shared clonotypes between healthy human individuals. Each subset's genomic DNA was shared equally among a number of immunoSEQ plates. Original processing methods: ImmunoSEQ yielded junction-only sequences lacking quality scores, so filtering differed. Libraries were prepared by immunoSEQ multiplex PCR; TCRdb keeps only in-frame clonotypes and omits some of them. That table gives V, J and clone size, and the DNA gave D and trimming. Counted here are more than 2 million clones, 90% to 97% occurring once; the ten biggest clones make up around 0.13%. Donors were Caucasian adults residing in Nashville, Tennessee, USA. Trimming stripped 6 bases from V and 2 bases from J, with 10 bases between. CDR3 length equals 13 residues. Germline V gene lookup returns CDR1 MNHNY and CDR2 SVGAGI (reference sequence).

The specimen was naive CD4+ T cells sorted from blood. Stated subset: CD45RA+ positively selected. The origin of this receptor is a man younger than 30 in good health. The chain couples TRBV6-6 to TRBJ1-2; D is perhaps TRBD1 (6 bases). CDR3 protein: CASRGTGNYGYTF. In DNA form, the CDR3 reads TGTGCCAGCAGGGGAACAGGGAACTATGGCTACACCTTC.